This is a list of T cell receptor beta chains from one sample in a study of T cells in tumors after PD-1 blockade. Clones were sequenced by immunoSEQ multiplex PCR, and TCRdb holds only the in-frame ones, with some missing. Among over 30,000 clones listed, 78% were seen once. The starting material was PBMCs, obtained before anti-PD-1 treatment. The receptors originated from a human donor with basal cell carcinoma. CDR3s include the opening cysteine and the closing phenylalanine or tryptophan. D genes are given only for firm matches. Size is omitted from some rows. Given values are once, few, many or a class for expanded clones.

j_call d_call clone_size v_call cdr3_nt cdr3_aa
TRBJ1-5 TRBD1 - TRBV4-1 TGCGCCAGCAGCCAAGATAGGGCAGGGGGTCAGCCCCAGCATTTT CASSQDRAGGQPQHF
TRBJ2-1 - few TRBV5-4 TGTGCCAGCAGCTTTAGGTGGGACAATGAGCAGTTCTTC CASSFRWDNEQFF
TRBJ1-3 - - TRBV4-1 TGCGCCAGCAGCCAAGAAGGGGTTGAAAGCAACACCATATATTTT CASSQEGVESNTIYF
TRBJ2-2 - - TRBV7-9 TGTGCCAGCAGCTCCGGAGGGCGGGATTCGAACACCGGGGAGCTGTTTTTT CASSSGGRDSNTGELFF
TRBJ1-6 - medium-sized TRBV14 TGTGCCAGCAACTCTGGGGCGGGAGCCCTCCACTTT CASNSGAGALHF
TRBJ2-7 TRBD2 - TRBV4-3 TGCGCCAGCAGCCAAGATAGGAAGGCCGGGACTAGCTTCAACTTGTCCTACGAGCAGTACTTC CASSQDRKAGTSFNLSYEQYF
TRBJ2-7 - - TRBV7-2 TGTGCCAGCAGCTCACGGCTAGCTGGCGAGCAGTACTTC CASSSRLAGEQYF
TRBJ2-3 - - TRBV2 TGTGCCAGCAGTGTAGGGCCCCCGGGGGCAGATACGCAGTATTTT CASSVGPPGADTQYF
TRBJ2-1 - - TRBV13 TGTGCCAGCAGTCCAGAGGAGGACCTCCCGGGGGTGGATGAGCAGTTCTTC CASSPEEDLPGVDEQFF
TRBJ1-1 - - TRBV6-2/TRBV6-3 TGTGCCAGCAGCCACGGACTGAGGGGGACTGAAGCTTTCTTT CASSHGLRGTEAFF
TRBJ2-7 TRBD2 - TRBV28 TGTGCCAGCAACGTCGCCGGGACTAGCGGCTACGAGCAGTACTTC CASNVAGTSGYEQYF
TRBJ2-7 - - TRBV4-1 TGCGCCAGCAGCCTAGGCCGGGCCTACGAGCAGTACTTC CASSLGRAYEQYF
TRBJ1-1 - - TRBV11-3 TGTGCCAGCAGCTTTGAAGGGAACACTGAAGCTTTCTTT CASSFEGNTEAFF
TRBJ2-7 - - TRBV7-2 TGTGCCAGCAGCTTTTCCAGGGCTTACGAGCAGTACTTC CASSFSRAYEQYF
TRBJ1-3 - - TRBV7-2 TGTGCCAGCAGCACCAGGACGGGGAGCTCTGGAAACACCATATATTTT CASSTRTGSSGNTIYF
TRBJ2-7 - once TRBV25-1 TGTGCCAGCAGTGATCTCTACATAGTCCCCTACGAGCAGTACTTC CASSDLYIVPYEQYF
TRBJ2-7 - - TRBV9 TGTGCCAGCAGCGTGGACACGGGGAGGCACGAGCAGTACTTC CASSVDTGRHEQYF
TRBJ2-1 - once TRBV15 TGTGCCACCAGCAGAGGGTTTGAGCAGTTCTTC CATSRGFEQFF
TRBJ2-7 - many TRBV4-1 TGCGCCAGCAGCCAAGATTCCGGGACACCTTCCTACGAGCAGTACTTC CASSQDSGTPSYEQYF
TRBJ2-7 TRBD2 - TRBV14 TGTGCCAGCAGCCAAGATCGGGACACCGGACTAGCGGGGTTAACCTACGAGCAGTACTTC CASSQDRDTGLAGLTYEQYF